The next 18 T cell receptor beta chains were all read from a single sample in a study of cytomegalovirus exposure and HLA in healthy donors. The PCR was carried out with 60 Vbeta primers and 13 Jbeta primers. This table comes from immunoSEQ multiplex PCR, and its TCRdb copy is limited to in-frame clones, with some not included. The data contain roughly 160,000 clones, less than 85% of them singletons. Material: PBMCs. Receptors were obtained from a boy aged 2 to 9 in good health and CMV-seronegative.

The chain employs TRBV6-6 and TRBJ1-2, with TRBD1 identical over 10 bases. J lost 10 bases, V lost 5 bases, and 7 bases had no gene match. Germline V gene data show CDR1 as MNHNY and CDR2 as SVGAGI (reference sequence). This CDR3 is 13 amino acids long. The CDR3 DNA sequence: TGTGCCAGCAGTAACACCGGGACAGGGGACTACACCTTC. Protein: CASSNTGTGDYTF.

The chain uses TRBV18 and TRBJ2-3; 7 bases are a match to TRBD2. Germline V lookup: CDR1 KGHSH, CDR2 LQKENI. V lost 4 bases to trimming and J lost 1 base; unmatched junction nucleotides: 14. The CDR3 has 18 residues. In DNA form, the CDR3 reads TGTGCCAGCTCACGGGGGGGAATAGCGGTTCTACGCACAGATACGCAGTATTTT. This codes for CASSRGGIAVLRTDTQYF.

This chain connects TRBV9 to TRBJ2-3; 14 nucleotides agree with TRBD2. Germline V gene sequence: CDR1 SGDLS, CDR2 YYNGEE. The CDR3 runs 18 residues. Trimming cost V 4 bases and J 3 bases; bases outside gene matches: 10. The CDR3: CASSLLPGLAGETDTQYF. As DNA, the CDR3 is TGTGCCAGCAGCCTCCTGCCGGGACTAGCGGGAGAAACAGATACGCAGTATTTT.

Points on this clone: The identical CDR3 is also encoded by other nucleotide sequences in the sample. V is TRBV11-2 and J is TRBJ2-1; D gene uncertain. The CDR3 covers 13 residues. Per the germline V gene, CDR1 is SGHAT and CDR2 is FQNNGV. V lost 4 bases to trimming and J lost 10 bases, with 14 bases between them. The CDR3 reads CASSWAVFNEQFF. In DNA, the CDR3 is TGTGCCAGCAGCTGGGCAGTATTCAACGAGCAGTTCTTC. Combining the CDR3 with reference TRBV11-2 and TRBJ2-1 gives the whole variable domain EAGVAQSPRYKIIEKRQSVAFWCNPISGHATLYWYQQILGQGPKLLIQFQNNGVVDDSQLPKDRFSAERLKGVDSTLKIQPAKLEDSAVYLCASSWAVFNEQFFGPGTRLTVL.

This chain joins TRBV28 and TRBJ2-6; D is unresolved. The CDR3 is 17 amino acids. V lost 4 bases, J lost 2 bases, and 15 bases lay in between. Looked up from germline, CDR1 is MDHEN and CDR2 is SYDVKM. The CDR3 protein is CASSSPRSFPGANVLTF. The CDR3, as DNA: TGTGCCAGCAGTTCCCCCCGGTCCTTTCCTGGGGCCAACGTCCTGACTTTC.

The genes are TRBV28 and TRBJ2-3, with a weak D call TRBD1 (6 bases). The CDR3 consists of 17 residues. CDR1 and CDR2 from the germline V gene are MDHEN and SYDVKM. The V and J ends lost 2 bases and 2 bases respectively, with 17 bases between them. The CDR3 DNA is TGTGCCAGCAGTTTACGGGCCACAGGGCGGCTCACAGATACGCAGTATTTT. Its translation: CASSLRATGRLTDTQYF. The entire variable domain, with the rest obtained from reference TRBV28 and TRBJ2-3, is as follows: DVKVTQSSRYLVKRTGEKVFLECVQDMDHENMFWYRQDPGLGLRLIYFSYDVKMKEKGDIPEGYSVSREKKERFSLILESASTNQTSMYLCASSLRATGRLTDTQYFGPGTRLTVL.

In its sample, this clone was seen once. The J gene is TRBJ1-1, the V gene TRBV27, with a possible D match to TRBD1 (5 bases). V lost 6 bases and J 1 base, leaving 15 bases between the germline ends. Germline V CDR1 and CDR2: MNHEY, SMNVEV (reference sequence). CDR3 size: 15 residues. The CDR3 is CASSTNAGGNTEAFF. DNA of the CDR3: TGTGCCAGCAGCACAAATGCGGGGGGGAACACTGAAGCTTTCTTT.

This sequence joins TRBV27 and TRBJ1-1; D gene unclear. Trimming stripped 11 bases from V and 4 bases from J, with 14 bases between. The CDR3 is 12 residues long. From germline, CDR1 is MNHEY and CDR2 SMNVEV (reference sequence). The CDR3 is CAVGGSRTEAFF. CDR3 in DNA: TGTGCCGTGGGCGGGTCGCGCACTGAAGCTTTCTTT.

This clone was seen only a few times. V gene TRBV10-3 combines with J gene TRBJ1-6; tentatively, D is TRBD1 (6 bases). The CDR3 has 17 residues. Trimming pared 8 bases from V and 5 bases from J, leaving 22 bases between. CDR1 and CDR2 (germline): ENHRY, SYGVKD. The CDR3 sequence is CAIRLKRDMINNSPLHF. As DNA, the CDR3 is TGTGCCATCCGCCTTAAACGGGACATGATAAATAATTCACCCCTCCACTTT.

J is TRBJ2-5 and V is TRBV7-9; tentative D call: TRBD1 (6 bases). V shed 6 bases and J shed 2 bases, with 13 bases lying between them. Germline assignment: CDR1 SEHNR and CDR2 FQNEAQ (reference sequence). The length of the CDR3 is 14 residues. This chain's CDR3 is CASSFAGVQETQYF. The CDR3 DNA follows: TGTGCCAGCAGTTTCGCAGGGGTTCAAGAGACCCAGTACTTC.

This clone was recorded once. Other DNA variants within this sample encode the same CDR3. The chain employs TRBV19 and TRBJ1-5; the D is unclear. The germline gives CDR1 LNHDA, CDR2 SQIVND (reference sequence). The CDR3 runs to 13 residues. With 3 bases removed from V and 4 bases from J, the gap between germline ends came to 7 bases. The CDR3 is CASSISRNQPQHF. In DNA form, the CDR3 reads TGTGCCAGTAGTATCTCTCGGAATCAGCCCCAGCATTTT. The full variable domain, completed using reference TRBV19 and TRBJ1-5, is DGGITQSPKYLFRKEGQNVTLSCEQNLNHDAMYWYRQDPGQGLRLIYYSQIVNDFQKGDIAEGYSVSREKKESFPLTVTSAQKNPTAFYLCASSISRNQPQHFGDGTRLSIL.

The chain recombines TRBV11-1 with TRBJ1-1; maybe TRBD1 (6 bases). Per the germline V gene, CDR1 is SGHAT and CDR2 is FQDESV (reference sequence). The CDR3 has 14 amino acids. V was shortened by 5 bases and J by 0 bases, with 10 bases between the two germline ends. Written as DNA, the CDR3 is TGTGCCAGCAGCAACAGGGCGCTGAACACTGAAGCTTTCTTT. Translating it yields CASSNRALNTEAFF.

This chain links TRBV6-5 with TRBJ2-5; TRBD2 aligns across 7 bases. Germline V gene sequence: CDR1 MNHEY, CDR2 SVGAGI. The ends lost 5 bases at V and 9 bases at J; junction bases unmatched: 12. The CDR3 loop spans 14 amino acids. DNA for the CDR3: TGTGCCAGCAGTAACAGGCAGGGAGGGGCCCCCCAGTACTTC. It codes for CASSNRQGGAPQYF.

The chain recombines TRBV5-4 with TRBJ2-7, with 9 positions matching TRBD2. Trimming took 5 bases from V and 2 from J; bases not matched to a gene: 2. Germline assignment: CDR1 SGHNT and CDR2 YYREEE (reference sequence). The CDR3 totals 13 residues. The CDR3 region has the DNA TGTGCCAGCAGTCTAGCGGGGACCTACGAGCAGTACGTC. Translating it yields CASSLAGTYEQYV.

This clone was picked up a small number of times. The chain has TRBV5-6 and TRBJ2-1, with 7 bases aligning to TRBD1. Germline loops: CDR1 SGHDT, CDR2 YYEEEE. Trimming removed 4 bases from V and 6 bases from J; junction bases left unmatched: 7. This CDR3 is built from 14 residues. Here the CDR3 reads CASSKDRRFNEQFF. CDR3 DNA: TGTGCCAGCAGCAAGGACAGGAGATTCAATGAGCAGTTCTTC. The entire variable domain, with the rest obtained from reference TRBV5-6 and TRBJ2-1, is as follows: DAGVTQSPTHLIKTRGQQVTLRCSPKSGHDTVSWYQQALGQGPQFIFQYYEEEERQRGNFPDRFSGHQFPNYSSELNVNALLLGDSALYLCASSKDRRFNEQFFGPGTRLTVL.

This chain uses TRBV27 with TRBJ2-2; D perhaps matches TRBD2 (5 bases). The CDR3 consists of 13 residues. The ends were cut back, 5 bases at V and 6 bases at J, with 10 bases in the middle. Germline CDR1 is MNHEY and CDR2 is SMNVEV (reference sequence). This CDR3 reads CASSPAGAGELFF. The CDR3 DNA follows: TGTGCCAGCAGTCCCGCCGGGGCCGGGGAGCTGTTTTTT.

The chain joins TRBV18 to TRBJ2-7; 8 nucleotides agree with TRBD1. V lost 1 base, J lost 6 bases, and 5 bases stayed unmatched. Germline values: CDR1 KGHSH, CDR2 LQKENI. The CDR3 contains 14 residues. The CDR3 nucleotides are TGTGCCAGCTCACCACTCCCGACAGGGGCCGAGCAGTACTTC. Its translation is CASSPLPTGAEQYF.

The sample holds one count of this clone. The genes are TRBV29-1 and TRBJ2-1; 10 positions agree with TRBD2. The V and J ends lost 3 bases and 6 bases, in that order; junction bases with no gene match: 5. Looked up from germline, CDR1 is SQVTM and CDR2 is ANQGSEA. CDR3 length: 14 residues. The CDR3 DNA reads as TGCAGCGTTGATAGAGCGGGAGGGGGCAATGAGCAGTTCTTC. It yields the protein CSVDRAGGGNEQFF.